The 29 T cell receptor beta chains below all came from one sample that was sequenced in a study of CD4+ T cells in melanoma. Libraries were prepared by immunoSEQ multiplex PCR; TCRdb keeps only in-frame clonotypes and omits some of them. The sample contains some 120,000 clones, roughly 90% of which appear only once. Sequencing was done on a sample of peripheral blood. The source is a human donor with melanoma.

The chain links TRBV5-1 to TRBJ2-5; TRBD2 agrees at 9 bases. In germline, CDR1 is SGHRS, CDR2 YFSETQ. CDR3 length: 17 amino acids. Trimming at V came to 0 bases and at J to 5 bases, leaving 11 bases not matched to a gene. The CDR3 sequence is CASSLGRRGGVGETQYF. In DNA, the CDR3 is TGCGCCAGCAGCTTGGGACGGCGGGGGGGCGTCGGGGAGACCCAGTACTTC.

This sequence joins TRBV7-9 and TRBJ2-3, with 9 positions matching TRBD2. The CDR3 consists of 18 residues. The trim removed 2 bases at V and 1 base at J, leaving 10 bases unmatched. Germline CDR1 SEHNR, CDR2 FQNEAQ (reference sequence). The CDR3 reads CASSLRSVAGARTDTQYF. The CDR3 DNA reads TGTGCCAGCAGCTTAAGATCGGTAGCGGGAGCCCGCACAGATACGCAGTATTTT.

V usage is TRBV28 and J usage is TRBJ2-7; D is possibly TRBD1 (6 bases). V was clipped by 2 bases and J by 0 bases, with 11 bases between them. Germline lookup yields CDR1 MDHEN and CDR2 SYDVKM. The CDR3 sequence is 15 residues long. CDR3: CASSLGGTISYEQYF. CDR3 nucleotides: TGTGCCAGCAGTTTAGGGGGCACAATCTCCTACGAGCAGTACTTC.

In DNA, the CDR3 is TGCGCCAGCAGCCAAGATGGGACGGTGGGGCCCAAAAACATTCAGTACTTC. It codes for CASSQDGTVGPKNIQYF. J is TRBJ2-4 and V is TRBV4-1, with D perhaps assigned TRBD1 or TRBD2 (5 bases each). The CDR3 extends over 17 amino acids. The germline V and J ends were trimmed by 0 bases and 2 bases, with 14 bases remaining between them. The V gene's germline CDR1 is MGHRA and CDR2 YSYEKL.

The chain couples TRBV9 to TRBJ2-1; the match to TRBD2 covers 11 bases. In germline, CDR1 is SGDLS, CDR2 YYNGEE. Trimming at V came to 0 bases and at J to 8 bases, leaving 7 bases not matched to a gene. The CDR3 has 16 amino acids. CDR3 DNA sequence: TGTGCCAGCAGCGTAGTGTTAGCGGGGGGGGTGGATGAGCAGTTCTTC. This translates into CASSVVLAGGVDEQFF.

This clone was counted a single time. The CDR3, as DNA: TGTGCCAGCAGCTCCCACAGACTAGCGGGGTGGGAGCAGTACTTC. This sequence encodes CASSSHRLAGWEQYF. V and J are TRBV7-9 and TRBJ2-7; 11 bases map to TRBD2. Germline V gene sequence: CDR1 SEHNR, CDR2 FQNEAQ (reference sequence). V was pared by 4 bases and J by 7 bases, with 9 bases of the junction left unmatched. The CDR3 is 15 residues long.

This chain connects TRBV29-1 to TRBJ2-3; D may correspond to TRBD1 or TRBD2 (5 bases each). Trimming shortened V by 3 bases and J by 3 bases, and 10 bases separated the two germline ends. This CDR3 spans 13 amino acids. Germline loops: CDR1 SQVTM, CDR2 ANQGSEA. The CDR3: CSVEGPGTDTQYF. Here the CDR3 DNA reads TGCAGCGTTGAGGGGCCGGGAACAGATACGCAGTATTTT.

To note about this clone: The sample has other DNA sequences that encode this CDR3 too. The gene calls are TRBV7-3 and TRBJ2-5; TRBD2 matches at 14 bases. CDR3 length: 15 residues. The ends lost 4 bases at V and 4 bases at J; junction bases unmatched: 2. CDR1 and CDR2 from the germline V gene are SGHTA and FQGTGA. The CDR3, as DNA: TGTGCCAGCAGCTCGGGACTAGCGGGGGCAGAGACCCAGTACTTC. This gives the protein CASSSGLAGAETQYF.

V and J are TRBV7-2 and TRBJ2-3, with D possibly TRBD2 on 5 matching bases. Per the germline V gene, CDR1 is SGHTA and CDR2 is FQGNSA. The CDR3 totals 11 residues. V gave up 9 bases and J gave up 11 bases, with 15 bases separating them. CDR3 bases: TGTGCCAGTGAGACGGGGAGTGTGCAGTATTTT. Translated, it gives CASETGSVQYF. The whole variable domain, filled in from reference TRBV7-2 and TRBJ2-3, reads GAGVSQSPSNKVTEKGKDVELRCDPISGHTALYWYRQSLGQGLEFLIYFQGNSAPDKSGLPSDRFSAERTGGSVSTLTIQRTQQEDSAVYLCASETGSVQYFGPGTRLTVL.

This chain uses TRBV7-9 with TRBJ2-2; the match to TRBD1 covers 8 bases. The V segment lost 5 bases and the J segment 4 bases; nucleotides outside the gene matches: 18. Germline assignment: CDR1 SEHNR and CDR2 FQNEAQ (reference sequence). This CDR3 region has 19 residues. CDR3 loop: CASSPLRTGNFGSTGELFF. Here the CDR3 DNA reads TGTGCCAGCAGCCCATTAAGGACAGGGAATTTTGGGAGCACCGGGGAGCTGTTTTTT.

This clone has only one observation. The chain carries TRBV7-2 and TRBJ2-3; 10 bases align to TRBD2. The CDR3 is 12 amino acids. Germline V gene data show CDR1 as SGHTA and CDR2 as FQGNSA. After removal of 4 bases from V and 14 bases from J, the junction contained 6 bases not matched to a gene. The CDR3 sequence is CASSSVAGGWYF. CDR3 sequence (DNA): TGTGCCAGCAGCTCGGTAGCGGGGGGCTGGTATTTT.

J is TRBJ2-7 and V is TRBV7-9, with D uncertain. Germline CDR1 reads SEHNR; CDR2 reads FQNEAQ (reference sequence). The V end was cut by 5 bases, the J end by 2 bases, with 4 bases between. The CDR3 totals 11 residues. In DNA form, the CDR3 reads TGTGCCAGCAGCAAGACCTACGAGCAGTACTTC. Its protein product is CASSKTYEQYF.

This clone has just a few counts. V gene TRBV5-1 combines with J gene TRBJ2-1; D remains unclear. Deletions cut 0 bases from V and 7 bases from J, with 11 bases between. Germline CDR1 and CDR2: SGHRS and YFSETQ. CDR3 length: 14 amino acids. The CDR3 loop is CASSLEGRTNEQFF. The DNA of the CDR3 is TGCGCCAGCAGCTTGGAGGGTAGGACGAATGAGCAGTTCTTC.

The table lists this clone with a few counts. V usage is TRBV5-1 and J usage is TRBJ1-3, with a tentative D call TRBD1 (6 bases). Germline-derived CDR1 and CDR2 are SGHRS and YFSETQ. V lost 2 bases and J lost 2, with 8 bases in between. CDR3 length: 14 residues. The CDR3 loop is CASSLGGPGNTIYF. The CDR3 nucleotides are TGCGCCAGCAGCTTAGGGGGGCCTGGAAACACCATATATTTT.

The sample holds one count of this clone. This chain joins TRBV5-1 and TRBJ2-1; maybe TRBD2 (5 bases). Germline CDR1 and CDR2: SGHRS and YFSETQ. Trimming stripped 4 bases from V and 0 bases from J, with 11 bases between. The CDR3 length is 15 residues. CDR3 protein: CASSNPSGSYNEQFF. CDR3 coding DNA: TGCGCCAGCAGCAACCCCAGCGGCTCCTACAATGAGCAGTTCTTC.

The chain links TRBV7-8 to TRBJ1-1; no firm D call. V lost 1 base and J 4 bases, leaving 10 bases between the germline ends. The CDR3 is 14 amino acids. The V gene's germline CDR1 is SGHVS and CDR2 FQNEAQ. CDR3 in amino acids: CASSLGPRGTEAFF. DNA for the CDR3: TGTGCCAGCAGCTTAGGTCCTCGGGGCACTGAAGCTTTCTTT.

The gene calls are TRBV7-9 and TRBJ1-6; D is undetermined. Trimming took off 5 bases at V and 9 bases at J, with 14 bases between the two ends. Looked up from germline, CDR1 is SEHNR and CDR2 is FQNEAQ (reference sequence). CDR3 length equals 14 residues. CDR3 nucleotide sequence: TGTGCCAGCAGCCGCCGGGCCTCGGGTTCACCCCTCCACTTT. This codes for CASSRRASGSPLHF.

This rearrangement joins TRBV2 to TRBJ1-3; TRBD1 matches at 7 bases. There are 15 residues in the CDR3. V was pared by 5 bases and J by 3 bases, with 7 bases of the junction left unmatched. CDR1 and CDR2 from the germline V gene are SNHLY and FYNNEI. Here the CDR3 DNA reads TGTGCCAGCAGTCTCGGGACAGCTATTGGAAACACCATATATTTT. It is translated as CASSLGTAIGNTIYF.

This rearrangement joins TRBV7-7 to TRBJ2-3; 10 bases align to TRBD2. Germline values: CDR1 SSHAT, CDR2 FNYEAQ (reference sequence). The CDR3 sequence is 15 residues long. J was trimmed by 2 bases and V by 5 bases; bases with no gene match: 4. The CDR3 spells CASSIGLADTDTQYF. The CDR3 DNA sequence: TGTGCCAGCAGCATCGGACTAGCGGACACAGATACGCAGTATTTT.

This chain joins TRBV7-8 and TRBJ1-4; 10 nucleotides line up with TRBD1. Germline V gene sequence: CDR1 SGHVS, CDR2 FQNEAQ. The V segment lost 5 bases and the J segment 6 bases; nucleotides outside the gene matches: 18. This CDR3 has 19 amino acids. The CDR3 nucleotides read TGTGCCAGCAGCCCCTCCTCCCGGGACAGGGGCAAGTTTGATGAAAAACTGTTTTTT. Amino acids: CASSPSSRDRGKFDEKLFF.

In nucleotides, the CDR3 is TGTGCCAGCAGCTTAAATTACGCCAGGGTGAACACTGAAGCTTTCTTT. It specifies CASSLNYARVNTEAFF. The rearrangement links TRBV11-2 to TRBJ1-1, with D possibly TRBD1 on 5 matching bases. In germline, CDR1 is SGHAT, CDR2 FQNNGV. The germline V and J ends were trimmed by 2 bases and 0 bases, with 13 bases remaining between them. This CDR3 has 16 amino acids.

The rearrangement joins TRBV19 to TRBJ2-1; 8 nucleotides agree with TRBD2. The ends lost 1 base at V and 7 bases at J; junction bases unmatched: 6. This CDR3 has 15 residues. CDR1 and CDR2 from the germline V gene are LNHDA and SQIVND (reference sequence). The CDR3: CASSIAGGAGNEQFF. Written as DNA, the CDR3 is TGTGCCAGTAGTATAGCGGGGGGGGCCGGAAATGAGCAGTTCTTC.

DNA of the CDR3: TGTGCCAGCAGCCTACAGGGGACGAATGGCTACACCTTC. Its protein is CASSLQGTNGYTF. The rearrangement joins TRBV25-1 to TRBJ1-2, with 7 nucleotides matching TRBD1. Trimming at V came to 6 bases and at J to 6 bases, leaving 7 bases not matched to a gene. Germline-derived CDR1 and CDR2 are MGHDK and SYGVNS. This CDR3 is built from 13 residues.

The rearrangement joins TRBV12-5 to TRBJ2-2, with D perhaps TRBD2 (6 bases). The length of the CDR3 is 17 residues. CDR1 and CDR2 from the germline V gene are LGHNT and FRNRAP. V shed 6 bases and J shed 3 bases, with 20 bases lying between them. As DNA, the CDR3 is TGTGCTAGTGGCCTGTCCCGGGACTCGAGCCACACCGGGGAGCTGTTTTTT. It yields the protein CASGLSRDSSHTGELFF.

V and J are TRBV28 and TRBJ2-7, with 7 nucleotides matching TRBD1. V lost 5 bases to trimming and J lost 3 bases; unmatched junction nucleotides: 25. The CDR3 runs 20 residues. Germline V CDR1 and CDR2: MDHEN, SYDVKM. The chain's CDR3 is CASSPQAGGKVLGSHYEQYF. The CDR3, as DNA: TGTGCCAGCAGTCCGCAAGCAGGGGGAAAAGTTTTGGGTTCCCACTACGAGCAGTACTTC.

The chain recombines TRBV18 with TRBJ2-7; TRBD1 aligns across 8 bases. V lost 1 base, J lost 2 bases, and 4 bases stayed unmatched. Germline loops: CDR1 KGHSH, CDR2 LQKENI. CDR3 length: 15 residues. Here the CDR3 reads CASSPRTGTTYEQYF. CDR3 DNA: TGTGCCAGCTCACCACGGACAGGGACAACCTACGAGCAGTACTTC.

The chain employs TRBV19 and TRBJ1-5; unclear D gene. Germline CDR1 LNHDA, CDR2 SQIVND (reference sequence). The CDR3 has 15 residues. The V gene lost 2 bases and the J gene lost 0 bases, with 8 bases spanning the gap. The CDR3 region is CASSILINSNQPQHF. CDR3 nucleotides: TGTGCCAGTAGTATACTCATCAATAGCAATCAGCCCCAGCATTTT.

CDR3 sequence: CASSPGQGTEQYF. Written as DNA, the CDR3 is TGTGCCAGCTCACCGGGACAGGGGACCGAGCAGTACTTC. This chain joins TRBV18 and TRBJ2-7, with 10 nucleotides matching TRBD1. V lost 3 bases, J lost 6 bases, and 2 bases stayed unmatched. Germline V gene sequence: CDR1 KGHSH, CDR2 LQKENI. This CDR3 spans 13 amino acids.

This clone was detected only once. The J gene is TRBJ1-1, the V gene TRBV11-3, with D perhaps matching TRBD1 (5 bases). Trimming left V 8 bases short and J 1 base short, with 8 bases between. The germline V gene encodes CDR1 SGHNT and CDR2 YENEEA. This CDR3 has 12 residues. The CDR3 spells CASGRGNTEAFF. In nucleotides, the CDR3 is TGTGCCAGCGGGAGGGGGAACACTGAAGCTTTCTTT.